The 22 T cell receptor beta chains presented below share a single source sample, sequenced in a study of blood T cell repertoires in COVID-19. Clones were read by immunoSEQ multiplex PCR, and TCRdb kept only the in-frame ones, dropping some. Of around 92,000 clones in the sample, approximately 86% were seen once. The sequencing sample was made of peripheral blood. Receptors originate from a woman aged 60-75 years in a cohort sampled during active or convalescent COVID-19.

This chain joins TRBV28 and TRBJ2-1, with D unclear. With 2 bases removed from V and 6 bases from J, the gap between germline ends came to 8 bases. This CDR3 has 13 amino acids. The germline gives CDR1 MDHEN, CDR2 SYDVKM. The CDR3 spells CASSLVWSNEQFF. In nucleotides, the CDR3 is TGTGCCAGCAGTTTAGTTTGGAGCAATGAGCAGTTCTTC.

The J gene is TRBJ1-2, the V gene TRBV18; D not resolved. The CDR3 length is 14 residues. The germline V gene has CDR1 KGHSH and CDR2 LQKENI. The germline V and J ends were trimmed by 3 bases and 8 bases, with 16 bases remaining between them. Here the CDR3 DNA reads TGTGCCAGCTCACCTCCGGCCCAAGCGGAAGGCTACACCTTC. The encoded protein is CASSPPAQAEGYTF.

The chain joins TRBV18 to TRBJ2-1; 12 bases align to TRBD2. V trimming: 5 bases; J trimming: 7 bases; junction bases outside the gene matches: 6. The length of the CDR3 is 15 residues. The germline CDR1 and CDR2 sequences are KGHSH and LQKENI. The CDR3 is CASSASGGAGNEQFF. The CDR3 DNA is TGTGCCAGCTCAGCTAGCGGGGGGGCCGGAAATGAGCAGTTCTTC. The whole variable domain, filled in from reference TRBV18 and TRBJ2-1, reads NAGVMQNPRHLVRRRGQEARLRCSPMKGHSHVYWYRQLPEEGLKFMVYLQKENIIDESGMPKERFSAEFPKEGPSILRIQQVVRGDSAAYFCASSASGGAGNEQFFGPGTRLTVL.

This clone was detected many times. The V and J genes are TRBV5-6 and TRBJ2-7, with D uncertain. The CDR3 is 15 amino acids. The germline V gene has CDR1 SGHDT and CDR2 YYEEEE. V was pared by 0 bases and J by 0 bases, with 10 bases between. Written as DNA, the CDR3 is TGTGCCAGCAGCTTGGTTTCCGGTAGCTCCTACGAGCAGTACTTC. Its translation: CASSLVSGSSYEQYF.

The V and J genes are TRBV6-5 and TRBJ1-5, with 7 bases matching TRBD1. Trimming took 7 bases from V and 3 from J; bases not matched to a gene: 3. The CDR3 is 13 amino acids. The germline gives CDR1 MNHEY, CDR2 SVGAGI. CDR3 protein: CASKGQFNQPQHF. The CDR3 DNA follows: TGTGCCAGCAAGGGACAGTTCAATCAGCCCCAGCATTTT.

The chain joins TRBV11-3 to TRBJ2-2; 9 positions match TRBD1. This CDR3 region has 14 residues. With 4 bases clipped from V and 8 bases from J, the junction kept 5 bases outside the gene matches. The germline V gene has CDR1 SGHNT and CDR2 YENEEA. CDR3: CASSYWTGVGELFF. The CDR3 DNA is TGTGCCAGCAGCTACTGGACAGGGGTAGGGGAGCTGTTTTTT.

This clone is a singleton in its sample. The chain is built from TRBV20-1 and TRBJ2-1, with D perhaps matching TRBD1 (6 bases). The V gene lost 5 bases and the J gene lost 10 bases, with 12 bases spanning the gap. From germline, CDR1 is DFQATT and CDR2 SNEGSKA (reference sequence). The CDR3 spans 11 residues. The CDR3 is CSARTGREQFF. DNA for the CDR3: TGCAGTGCTCGTACAGGGCGCGAGCAGTTCTTC.

The chain recombines TRBV19 with TRBJ1-5, with unresolved D. Looked up from germline, CDR1 is LNHDA and CDR2 is SQIVND (reference sequence). This CDR3 spans 14 amino acids. The ends were cut back, 5 bases at V and 2 bases at J, with 10 bases in the middle. CDR3 DNA sequence: TGTGCCAGTAGTCCGATCGGTGGCAATCAGCCCCAGCATTTT. This translates into CASSPIGGNQPQHF.

The rearrangement links TRBV6-5 to TRBJ1-4; a possible D gene is TRBD1 (6 bases). The CDR3 runs 14 residues. Looked up from germline, CDR1 is MNHEY and CDR2 is SVGAGI. Trimming removed 6 bases at V and 3 bases at J, with 11 bases between. CDR3 coding DNA: TGTGCCAGCAGCCACAGGGAACCTAATGAAAAACTGTTTTTT. Translated: CASSHREPNEKLFF.

CDR3 loop: CASSIHRDEKLFF. CDR3 coding DNA: TGTGCCAGCAGTATTCACAGGGATGAAAAACTGTTTTTT. This chain uses TRBV12-3 or TRBV12-4 with TRBJ1-4; D is possibly TRBD1 (6 bases). Trimming left V 5 bases short and J 6 bases short, with 10 bases between. This CDR3 is 13 amino acids long.

V and J are TRBV7-8 and TRBJ2-7; a possible D gene is TRBD1 (5 bases). The V end was cut by 1 base, the J end by 4 bases, with 14 bases between. Germline values: CDR1 SGHVS, CDR2 FQNEAQ. The CDR3 totals 15 residues. The CDR3 loop is CASSLDLGDPYEQYF. Here the CDR3 DNA reads TGTGCCAGCAGCTTAGACTTAGGGGATCCATACGAGCAGTACTTC. Full variable domain (remainder filled in from reference TRBV7-8 and TRBJ2-7): GAGVSQSPRYKVAKRGQDVALRCDPISGHVSLFWYQQALGQGPEFLTYFQNEAQLDKSGLPSDRFFAERPEGSVSTLKIQRTQQEDSAVYLCASSLDLGDPYEQYFGPGTRLTVT.

The V gene is TRBV2, the J gene TRBJ2-3; 11 bases are shared with TRBD2. The J segment lost 2 bases and the V segment lost 6 bases, leaving 4 bases of the junction unmatched. Germline V lookup: CDR1 SNHLY, CDR2 FYNNEI. This CDR3 has 15 residues. CDR3 DNA: TGTGCCAGCAGCGCGGGACTAGCGGACACAGATACGCAGTATTTT. Residues: CASSAGLADTDTQYF.

The CDR3, as DNA: TGTGCCAGCAGCCCCCAAGTAAGCTATAGCACAGATACGCAGTATTTT. Amino acids: CASSPQVSYSTDTQYF. The chain uses TRBV2 and TRBJ2-3; no firm D call. Looked up from germline, CDR1 is SNHLY and CDR2 is FYNNEI. This CDR3 spans 16 amino acids. The V end lost 6 bases, the J end lost 0 bases, and 16 bases lay between the germline ends. Looking up the rest from reference TRBV2 and TRBJ2-3 gives the full variable domain: EPEVTQTPSHQVTQMGQEVILRCVPISNHLYFYWYRQILGQKVEFLVSFYNNEISEKSEIFDDQFSVERPDGSNFTLKIRSTKLEDSAMYFCASSPQVSYSTDTQYFGPGTRLTVL.

The chain is built from TRBV19 and TRBJ1-1; D is unresolved. Germline-derived CDR1 and CDR2 are LNHDA and SQIVND (reference sequence). Trimming took 1 base from V and 1 from J, leaving 7 bases between them. This CDR3 contains 14 residues. The CDR3 region has the DNA TGTGCCAGTAGTATAGGTTATCCGAACACTGAAGCTTTCTTT. As protein: CASSIGYPNTEAFF.

The chain uses TRBV7-2 and TRBJ2-7; maybe TRBD2 (6 bases). The CDR3 spans 16 residues. The V end was cut by 0 bases, the J end by 3 bases, with 15 bases between. In germline, CDR1 is SGHTA, CDR2 FQGNSA. CDR3 protein: CASSLAPRGLNYEQYF. In DNA, the CDR3 is TGTGCCAGCAGCTTAGCGCCTAGGGGACTCAACTACGAGCAGTACTTC.

This clone was detected only a few times. The gene calls are TRBV6-6 and TRBJ1-2; the D gene is possibly TRBD1 (5 bases). Germline V gene data show CDR1 as MNHNY and CDR2 as SVGAGI (reference sequence). V lost 2 bases to trimming and J lost 8 bases, with 15 bases between them. The CDR3 length is 14 residues. The CDR3 loop reads CASSYGTDQGGYTF. The DNA for the CDR3 is TGTGCCAGCAGTTACGGAACCGACCAGGGCGGCTACACCTTC.

The CDR3 nucleotides are TGTGCCAGCAGCCCGAATGGAGCGGGGGTCAATTCACCCCTCCACTTT. Translation gives CASSPNGAGVNSPLHF. This sequence joins TRBV3-1 (or the pseudogene TRBV3-2) and TRBJ1-6, with D tentatively TRBD1 (5 bases). The CDR3 covers 16 residues. V lost 4 bases and J lost 7, with 17 bases in between. CDR1 is LGHDT, CDR2 YNNKEL, per germline (reference sequence).

J is TRBJ2-1 and V is TRBV15; TRBD2 agrees at 7 bases. The germline gives CDR1 LNHNV, CDR2 YYDKDF (reference sequence). V shed 1 base, J shed 9 bases, and the junction held 15 bases outside the gene matches. The CDR3 runs 17 residues. CDR3 in amino acids: CATSRGPGSSGRGEQFF. In DNA form, the CDR3 reads TGTGCCACCAGCAGAGGCCCCGGGTCTAGCGGTAGGGGTGAGCAGTTCTTC.

This clone has a handful of counts. The chain links TRBV27 to TRBJ1-1, with D tentatively TRBD1 (5 bases). V was clipped by 3 bases and J by 4 bases, with 12 bases between them. Germline assignment: CDR1 MNHEY and CDR2 SMNVEV (reference sequence). The CDR3 totals 14 residues. In DNA, the CDR3 is TGTGCCAGCAGTTTCGACTTGGGGGGCACTGAAGCTTTCTTT. This translates into CASSFDLGGTEAFF.

The chain employs TRBV15 and TRBJ1-2; D is undetermined. Germline-derived CDR1 and CDR2 are LNHNV and YYDKDF (reference sequence). The length of the CDR3 is 15 residues. Trimming pared 5 bases from V and 4 bases from J, leaving 17 bases between. The CDR3 nucleotides are TGTGCCACCAGCCTACCGGGAGGGAGAGGCTATGGCTACACCTTC. Amino acid sequence: CATSLPGGRGYGYTF.

V and J are TRBV12-3 or TRBV12-4 and TRBJ1-4; 7 nucleotides match TRBD1. V gave up 7 bases and J gave up 7 bases; unmatched junction bases: 6. This CDR3 spans 13 amino acids. CDR3: CASTPRGAEKLFF. The DNA of the CDR3 is TGTGCCAGCACCCCCAGGGGGGCTGAAAAACTGTTTTTT.

The rearrangement links TRBV3-1 (or the pseudogene TRBV3-2) to TRBJ2-7, with D perhaps matching TRBD1 (5 bases). The germline gives CDR1 LGHDT, CDR2 YNNKEL (reference sequence). V lost 0 bases to trimming and J lost 2 bases, with 11 bases between them. The CDR3 length is 15 residues. The CDR3, as DNA: TGTGCCAGCAGCCAAGATGGGGCGGTGCCCTACGAGCAGTACTTC. Translation gives CASSQDGAVPYEQYF.